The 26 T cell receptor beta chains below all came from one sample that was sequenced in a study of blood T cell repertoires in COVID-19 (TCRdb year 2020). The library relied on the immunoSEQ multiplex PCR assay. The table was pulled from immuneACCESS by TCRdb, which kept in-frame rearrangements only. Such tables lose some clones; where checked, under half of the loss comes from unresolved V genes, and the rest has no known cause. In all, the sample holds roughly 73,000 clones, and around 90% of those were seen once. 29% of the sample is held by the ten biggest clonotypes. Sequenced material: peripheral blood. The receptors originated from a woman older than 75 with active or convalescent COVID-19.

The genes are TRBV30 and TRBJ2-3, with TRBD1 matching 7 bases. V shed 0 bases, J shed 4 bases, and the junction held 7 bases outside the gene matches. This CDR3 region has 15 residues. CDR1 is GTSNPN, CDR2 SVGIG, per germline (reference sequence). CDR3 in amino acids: CAWSVGTVTSDTQYF. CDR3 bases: TGTGCCTGGAGTGTAGGGACAGTGACATCAGATACGCAGTATTTT.

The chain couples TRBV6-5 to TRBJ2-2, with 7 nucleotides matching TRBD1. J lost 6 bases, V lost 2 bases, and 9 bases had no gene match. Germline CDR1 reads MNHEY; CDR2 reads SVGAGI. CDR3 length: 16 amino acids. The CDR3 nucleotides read TGTGCCAGCAGTTACAGGGGGCGAAATCGCGCCGGGGAGCTGTTTTTT. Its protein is CASSYRGRNRAGELFF.

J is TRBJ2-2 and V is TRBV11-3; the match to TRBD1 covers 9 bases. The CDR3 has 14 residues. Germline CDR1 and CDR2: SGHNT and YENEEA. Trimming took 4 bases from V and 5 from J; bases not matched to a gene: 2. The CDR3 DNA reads TGTGCCAGCAGCTGGGACAGGGTTACCGGGGAGCTGTTTTTT. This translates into CASSWDRVTGELFF. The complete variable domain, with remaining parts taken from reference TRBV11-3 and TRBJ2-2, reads EAGVVQSPRYKIIEKKQPVAFWCNPISGHNTLYWYLQNLGQGPELLIRYENEEAVDDSQLPKDRFSAERLKGVDSTLKIQPAELGDSAVYLCASSWDRVTGELFFGEGSRLTVL.

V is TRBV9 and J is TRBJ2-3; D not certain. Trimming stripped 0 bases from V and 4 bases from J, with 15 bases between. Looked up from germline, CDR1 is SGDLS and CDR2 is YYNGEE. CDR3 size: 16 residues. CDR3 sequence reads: CASSVELGSLADTQYF. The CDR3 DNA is TGTGCCAGCAGCGTAGAACTGGGCTCATTAGCAGATACGCAGTATTTT.

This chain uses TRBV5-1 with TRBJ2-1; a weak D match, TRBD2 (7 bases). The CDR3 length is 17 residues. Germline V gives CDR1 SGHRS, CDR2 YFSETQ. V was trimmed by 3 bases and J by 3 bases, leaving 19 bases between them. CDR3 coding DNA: TGCGCCAGCAGCTCCCCTGATGGGGGGGCCAACTACAATGAGCAGTTCTTC. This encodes CASSSPDGGANYNEQFF.

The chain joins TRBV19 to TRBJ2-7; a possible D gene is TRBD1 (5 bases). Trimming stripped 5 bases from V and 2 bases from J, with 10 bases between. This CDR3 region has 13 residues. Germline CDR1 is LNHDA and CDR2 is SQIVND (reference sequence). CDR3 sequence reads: CASSFGHAYEQYF. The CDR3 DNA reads TGTGCCAGTAGTTTCGGACATGCCTACGAGCAGTACTTC. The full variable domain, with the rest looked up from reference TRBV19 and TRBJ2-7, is DGGITQSPKYLFRKEGQNVTLSCEQNLNHDAMYWYRQDPGQGLRLIYYSQIVNDFQKGDIAEGYSVSREKKESFPLTVTSAQKNPTAFYLCASSFGHAYEQYFGPGTRLTVT.

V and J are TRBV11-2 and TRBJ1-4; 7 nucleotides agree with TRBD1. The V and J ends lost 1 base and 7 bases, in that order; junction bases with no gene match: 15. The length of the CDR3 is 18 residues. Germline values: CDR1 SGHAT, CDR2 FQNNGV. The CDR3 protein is CASSLGSARQGNFEKLFF. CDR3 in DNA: TGTGCCAGCAGCTTAGGTTCTGCTCGACAGGGTAATTTTGAAAAACTGTTTTTT.

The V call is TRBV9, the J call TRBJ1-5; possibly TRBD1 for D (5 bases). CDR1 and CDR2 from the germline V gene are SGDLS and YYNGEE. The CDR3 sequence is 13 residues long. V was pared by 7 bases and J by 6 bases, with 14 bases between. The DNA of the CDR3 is TGTGCCAGCTCTCGGGGGGGAAGTCAGCCCCAGCATTTT. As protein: CASSRGGSQPQHF.

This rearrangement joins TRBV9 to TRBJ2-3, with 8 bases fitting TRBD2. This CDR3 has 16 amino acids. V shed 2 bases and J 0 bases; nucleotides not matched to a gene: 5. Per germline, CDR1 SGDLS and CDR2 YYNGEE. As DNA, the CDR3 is TGTGCCAGCAGCGTCGGAGCGGGGGCTAGCACAGATACGCAGTATTTT. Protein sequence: CASSVGAGASTDTQYF. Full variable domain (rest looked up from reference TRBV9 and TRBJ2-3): DSGVTQTPKHLITATGQRVTLRCSPRSGDLSVYWYQQSLDQGLQFLIQYYNGEERAKGNILERFSAQQFPDLHSELNLSSLELGDSALYFCASSVGAGASTDTQYFGPGTRLTVL.

The CDR3 DNA reads TGTGCCAGCACGATGGGGGGGAACAATGAGCAGTTCTTC. Its translation is CASTMGGNNEQFF. V usage is TRBV25-1 and J usage is TRBJ2-1; 7 nucleotides line up with TRBD2. The CDR3 consists of 13 residues. CDR1 MGHDK and CDR2 SYGVNS come from the germline V gene. J was trimmed by 5 bases and V by 7 bases; bases with no gene match: 5.

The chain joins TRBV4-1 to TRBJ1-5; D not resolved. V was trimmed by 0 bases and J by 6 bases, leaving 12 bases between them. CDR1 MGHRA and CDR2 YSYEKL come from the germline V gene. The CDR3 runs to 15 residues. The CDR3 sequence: CASSQDPRTIQPQHF. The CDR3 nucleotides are TGCGCCAGCAGCCAAGATCCCAGAACAATTCAGCCCCAGCATTTT.

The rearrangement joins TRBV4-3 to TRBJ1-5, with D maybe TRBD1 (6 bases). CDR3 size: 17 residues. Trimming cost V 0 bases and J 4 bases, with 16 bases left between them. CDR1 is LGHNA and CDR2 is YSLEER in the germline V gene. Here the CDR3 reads CASSQDAGEGGNQPQHF. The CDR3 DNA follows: TGCGCCAGCAGCCAAGATGCCGGGGAGGGGGGGAATCAGCCCCAGCATTTT.

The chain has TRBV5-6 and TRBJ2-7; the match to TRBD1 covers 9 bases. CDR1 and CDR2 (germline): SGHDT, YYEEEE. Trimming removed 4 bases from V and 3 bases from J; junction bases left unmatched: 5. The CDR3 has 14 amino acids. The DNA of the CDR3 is TGTGCCAGCAGCAGATCGACAGGGGGCTACGAGCAGTACTTC. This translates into CASSRSTGGYEQYF.

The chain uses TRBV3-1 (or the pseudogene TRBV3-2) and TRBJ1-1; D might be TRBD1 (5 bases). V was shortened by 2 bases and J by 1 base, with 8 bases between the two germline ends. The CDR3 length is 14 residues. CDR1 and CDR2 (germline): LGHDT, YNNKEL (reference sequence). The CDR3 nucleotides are TGTGCCAGCAGCCAACAAACAGGGAACACTGAAGCTTTCTTT. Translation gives CASSQQTGNTEAFF.

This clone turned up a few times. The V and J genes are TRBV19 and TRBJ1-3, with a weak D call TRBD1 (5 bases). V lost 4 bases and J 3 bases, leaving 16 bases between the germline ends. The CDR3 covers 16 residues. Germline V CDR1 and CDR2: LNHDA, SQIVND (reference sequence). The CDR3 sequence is CASSKRSREVGNTIYF. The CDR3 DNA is TGTGCCAGTAGTAAGAGGAGCAGGGAGGTTGGAAACACCATATATTTT.

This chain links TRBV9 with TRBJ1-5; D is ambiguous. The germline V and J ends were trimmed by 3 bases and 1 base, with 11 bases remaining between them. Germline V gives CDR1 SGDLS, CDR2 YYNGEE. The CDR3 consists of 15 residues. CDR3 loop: CASSGTGSSNQPQHF. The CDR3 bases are TGTGCCAGCAGCGGCACGGGGTCGAGCAATCAGCCCCAGCATTTT.

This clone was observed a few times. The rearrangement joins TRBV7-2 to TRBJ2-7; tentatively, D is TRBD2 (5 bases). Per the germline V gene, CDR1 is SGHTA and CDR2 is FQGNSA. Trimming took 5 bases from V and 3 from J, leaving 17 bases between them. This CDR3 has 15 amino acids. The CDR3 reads CASSPRRDYHYEQYF. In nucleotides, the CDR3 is TGTGCCAGCAGCCCGCGACGCGACTACCACTACGAGCAGTACTTC.

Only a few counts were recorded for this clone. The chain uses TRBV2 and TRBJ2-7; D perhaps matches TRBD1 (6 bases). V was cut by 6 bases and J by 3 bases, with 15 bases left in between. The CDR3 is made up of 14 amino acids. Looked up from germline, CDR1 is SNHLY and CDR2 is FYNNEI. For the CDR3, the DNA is TGTGCCAGCAGACCTCTGGACAGCTACTACGAGCAGTACTTC. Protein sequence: CASRPLDSYYEQYF.

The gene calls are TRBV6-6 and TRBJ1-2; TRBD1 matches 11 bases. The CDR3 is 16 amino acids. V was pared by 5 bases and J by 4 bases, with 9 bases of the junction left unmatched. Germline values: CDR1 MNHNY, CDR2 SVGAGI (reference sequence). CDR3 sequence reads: CASSPGTGGGSYGYTF. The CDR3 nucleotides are TGTGCCAGCAGTCCCGGGACAGGGGGTGGAAGCTATGGCTACACCTTC.

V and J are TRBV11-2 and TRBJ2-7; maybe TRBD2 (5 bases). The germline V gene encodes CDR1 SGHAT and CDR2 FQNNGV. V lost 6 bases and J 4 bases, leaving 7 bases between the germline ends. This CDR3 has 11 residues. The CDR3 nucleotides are TGTGCCAGCAGGAGGGAATACGAGCAGTACTTC. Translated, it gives CASRREYEQYF.

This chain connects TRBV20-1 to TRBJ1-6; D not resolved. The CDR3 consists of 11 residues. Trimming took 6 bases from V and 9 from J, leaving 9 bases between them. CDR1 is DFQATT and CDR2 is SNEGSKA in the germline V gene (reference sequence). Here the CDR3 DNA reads TGCAGTGCCCGGGTGGGTTCACCCCTCCACTTT. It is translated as CSARVGSPLHF.

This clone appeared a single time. The CDR3 sequence: CASSLAAYTGELFF. The CDR3 DNA reads TGTGCCAGCAGCTTAGCGGCCTACACCGGGGAGCTGTTTTTT. The J gene is TRBJ2-2, the V gene TRBV7-2; no clear D gene. Germline assignment: CDR1 SGHTA and CDR2 FQGNSA. This CDR3 has 14 residues. Deletions cut 0 bases from V and 3 bases from J, with 5 bases between.

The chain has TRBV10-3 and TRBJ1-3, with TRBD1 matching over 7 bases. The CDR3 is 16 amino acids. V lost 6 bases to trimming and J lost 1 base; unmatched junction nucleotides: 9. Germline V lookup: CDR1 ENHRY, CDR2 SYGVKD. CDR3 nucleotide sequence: TGTGCCATCAGCCCGGGACAGTCCCTATCTGGAAACACCATATATTTT. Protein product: CAISPGQSLSGNTIYF.

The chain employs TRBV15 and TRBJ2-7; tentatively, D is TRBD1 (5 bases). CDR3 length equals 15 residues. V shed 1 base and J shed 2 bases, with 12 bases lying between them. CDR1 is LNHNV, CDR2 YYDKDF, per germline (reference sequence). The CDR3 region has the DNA TGTGCCACCAGCAGAGGATCCAGGGATACCTACGAGCAGTACTTC. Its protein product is CATSRGSRDTYEQYF.

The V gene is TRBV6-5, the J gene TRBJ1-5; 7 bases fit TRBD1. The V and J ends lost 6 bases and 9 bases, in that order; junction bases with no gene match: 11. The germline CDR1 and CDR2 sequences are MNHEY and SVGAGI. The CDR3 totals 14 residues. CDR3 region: CASSQRQGGRPQHF. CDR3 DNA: TGTGCCAGCAGCCAGAGACAGGGCGGAAGGCCCCAGCATTTT.

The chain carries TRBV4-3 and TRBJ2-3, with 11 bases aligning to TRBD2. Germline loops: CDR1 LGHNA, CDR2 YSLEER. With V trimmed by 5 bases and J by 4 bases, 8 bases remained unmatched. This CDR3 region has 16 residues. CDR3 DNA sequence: TGCGCCAGCAGCTTATCCGGGACTAGCGGCGCAGATACGCAGTATTTT. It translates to CASSLSGTSGADTQYF.